This TCR beta chain was sequenced for a study of shared clonotypes between healthy human individuals. With 6 bases removed from V and 12 bases from J, the gap between germline ends came to 15 bases. From germline, CDR1 is LGHNA and CDR2 YNFKEQ. The CDR3 loop spans 12 amino acids. Repertoires were generated with immunoSEQ multiplex PCR, while TCRdb's copy carries only in-frame clones and drops some. This table holds hundreds of thousands of clones, less than 85% found once. This chain links TRBV4-2 with TRBJ2-1; TRBD2 might be the D (6 bases). Sequenced material: memory CD4+ T cells sorted from blood. Subset described: CD45RA-negative fraction. The clonotype comes from a young woman in good health. CDR3 DNA sequence: TGTGCCAGCAGACAGGACGGGGGAACGCAGTTCTTC. It codes for CASRQDGGTQFF.